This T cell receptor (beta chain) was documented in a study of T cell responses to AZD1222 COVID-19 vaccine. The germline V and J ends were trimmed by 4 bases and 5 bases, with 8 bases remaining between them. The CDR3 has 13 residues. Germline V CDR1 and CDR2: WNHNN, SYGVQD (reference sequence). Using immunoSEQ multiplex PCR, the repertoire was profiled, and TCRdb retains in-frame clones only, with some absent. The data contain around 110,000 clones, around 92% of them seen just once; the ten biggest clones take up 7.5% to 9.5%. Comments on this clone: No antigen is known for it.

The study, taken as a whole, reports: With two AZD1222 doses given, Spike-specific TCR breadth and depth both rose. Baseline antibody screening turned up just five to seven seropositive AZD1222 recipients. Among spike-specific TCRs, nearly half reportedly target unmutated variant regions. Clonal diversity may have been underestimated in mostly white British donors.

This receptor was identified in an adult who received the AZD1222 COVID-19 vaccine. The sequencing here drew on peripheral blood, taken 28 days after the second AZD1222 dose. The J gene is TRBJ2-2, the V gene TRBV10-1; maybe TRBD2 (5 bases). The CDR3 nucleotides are TGCGCCAGCAGTGTCCGGAGGACCGGGGAGCTGTTTTTT. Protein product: CASSVRRTGELFF.